The rows below give T cell receptor beta chains drawn from one sample of a study of T cell changes during pregnancy in multiple sclerosis. Some clones are missing from TCRdb's copy, which holds only in-frame ones; the method was immunoSEQ multiplex PCR. The sample lists tens of thousands of clones; 92% were seen once. The sample was peripheral blood, taken after pregnancy. The receptors were gathered from a female donor with multiple sclerosis, enrolled in a pregnancy study. Both conserved end residues are part of each CDR3. A D gene is named only where the DNA matches it firmly. Size is omitted from some rows. Given values are once, few, many or a class for expanded clones.

d_call	v_call	clone_size	cdr3_length	j_call	cdr3_aa	cdr3_nt
-	TRBV29-1	-	13	TRBJ1-1	CSGIDGGNTEAFF	TGCAGCGGAATAGACGGGGGGAACACTGAAGCTTTCTTT
TRBD2	TRBV5-4	once	15	TRBJ2-1	CASSRLTSGGNEQFF	TGTGCCAGCAGCCGCCTGACTAGCGGGGGCAATGAGCAGTTCTTC
-	TRBV5-6	once	13	TRBJ2-7	CASSWTGMHEQYF	TGTGCCAGCAGCTGGACTGGTATGCACGAGCAGTACTTC
-	TRBV29-1	-	12	TRBJ2-5	CSVDTREETQYF	TGCAGCGTCGACACTAGGGAAGAGACCCAGTACTTC
-	TRBV30	-	16	TRBJ2-1	CACLASPITPYNEQFF	TGTGCCTGCCTTGCTAGCCCTATTACCCCCTACAATGAGCAGTTCTTC
-	TRBV4-2	-	14	TRBJ1-5	CASSQDEGGQPQHF	TGTGCCAGCAGCCAAGATGAGGGCGGTCAGCCCCAGCATTTT
-	TRBV5-1	-	14	TRBJ2-3	CASSPPSSTDTQYF	TGCGCCAGCAGCCCTCCTTCTTCGACAGATACGCAGTATTTT
-	TRBV7-2	-	19	TRBJ1-5	CASSLMGPQGPYSNQPQHF	TGTGCCAGCAGCTTAATGGGTCCGCAGGGCCCATATAGCAATCAGCCCCAGCATTTT
-	TRBV7-8	-	14	TRBJ2-7	CASSIRIDSYEQYF	TGTGCCAGCAGCATTAGAATAGACTCCTACGAGCAGTACTTC
-	TRBV18	-	13	TRBJ1-2	CASSPPGSYGYTF	TGTGCCAGCTCACCACCAGGGAGCTATGGCTACACCTTC
-	TRBV6-5	-	11	TRBJ2-7	CASREGYEQYF	TGTGCCAGCAGAGAGGGTTACGAGCAGTACTTC
-	TRBV5-4	-	12	TRBJ1-1	CASSFGTPEAFF	TGTGCCAGCAGCTTCGGGACACCTGAAGCTTTCTTT
TRBD2	TRBV2	-	15	TRBJ2-1	CASSDRLAGDNEQFF	TGTGCCAGCAGTGATAGGCTAGCGGGGGACAATGAGCAGTTCTTC
TRBD1	TRBV6-5	-	15	TRBJ2-7	CASRHTGTGVYEQYF	TGTGCCAGCAGACACACCGGGACAGGGGTATACGAGCAGTACTTC
TRBD2	TRBV19	-	16	TRBJ2-1	CASSGLAGGPGNEQFF	TGTGCCAGTAGTGGGTTAGCGGGAGGGCCGGGCAATGAGCAGTTCTTC
-	TRBV4-1	-	13	TRBJ2-3	CASSQSLADTQYF	TGCGCCAGCAGCCAGTCCCTCGCAGATACGCAGTATTTT
-	TRBV13	-	15	TRBJ2-7	CASSPGSMSSYEQYF	TGTGCCAGCAGCCCGGGATCAATGAGCTCCTACGAGCAGTACTTC
TRBD2	TRBV5-6	few	16	TRBJ2-5	CASSASAGAFPETQYF	TGTGCCAGCAGCGCCTCAGCGGGAGCATTTCCAGAGACCCAGTACTTC
TRBD1	TRBV9	-	15	TRBJ2-7	CASSVGQGVAYEQYF	TGTGCCAGCAGCGTAGGGCAGGGGGTGGCCTACGAGCAGTACTTC
TRBD1	TRBV14	once	15	TRBJ2-3	CASSPDRVQTDTQYF	TGTGCCAGCAGCCCGGACAGGGTCCAAACAGATACGCAGTATTTT
TRBD2	TRBV5-8	-	18	TRBJ2-3	CASSLFSSGSALTDTQYF	TGTGCCAGCAGCTTGTTTTCTAGCGGGAGTGCGTTGACAGATACGCAGTATTTT
TRBD1	TRBV5-1	-	13	TRBJ2-7	CASARQGFYEQYF	TGCGCCAGCGCAAGACAGGGTTTCTACGAGCAGTACTTC
TRBD1	TRBV10-2	-	18	TRBJ2-1	CASSESLRDRGRYNEQFF	TGCGCCAGCAGTGAGTCCCTCCGGGACAGGGGACGATACAATGAGCAGTTCTTC
TRBD2	TRBV7-9	-	16	TRBJ2-1	CASSLRASGRPNEQFF	TGTGCCAGCAGCTTAAGGGCTAGCGGGAGACCTAATGAGCAGTTCTTC
TRBD2	TRBV6-1	-	17	TRBJ2-1	CASSALQAGVGYNEQFF	TGTGCCAGCAGTGCCCTTCAAGCGGGAGTGGGGTACAATGAGCAGTTCTTC
-	TRBV5-1	-	18	TRBJ2-7	CASSLAISGSGGFYEQYF	TGCGCCAGCAGCTTGGCCATTTCGGGTAGCGGAGGCTTCTACGAGCAGTACTTC
TRBD1	TRBV29-1	-	15	TRBJ1-5	CSVEPGGRGHQPQHF	TGCAGCGTTGAACCGGGGGGCAGGGGGCATCAGCCCCAGCATTTT
TRBD1	TRBV7-3	-	15	TRBJ2-1	CASSLTGTEYNEQFF	TGTGCCAGCAGCTTAACTGGGACAGAGTACAATGAGCAGTTCTTC
TRBD2	TRBV19	-	15	TRBJ2-7	CASSIRGTSIYEQYF	TGTGCCAGTAGTATTCGGGGGACTAGTATCTACGAGCAGTACTTC